This TCR beta chain was captured by sequencing in a study of neoadjuvant anti-PD-1 for oral cavity cancer. CDR1 is SGHVS and CDR2 is FQNEAQ in the germline V gene. CDR3 length: 13 residues. The V and J ends lost 3 bases and 2 bases, in that order; junction bases with no gene match: 0. TCRdb's copy holds only in-frame clones and misses some; the assay was immunoSEQ multiplex PCR. The data show approximately 72,000 clones, around 82% seen once. The input for sequencing was PBMCs, taken before nivolumab (anti-PD-1) treatment. V and J are TRBV7-8 and TRBJ2-5; 7 bases agree with TRBD2. The receptor was isolated from a person between 40 and 85 years old with oral cavity squamous cell carcinoma. The CDR3: CASSLREQETQYF. CDR3 DNA: TGTGCCAGCAGCTTGCGGGAGCAAGAGACCCAGTACTTC.